Listed below are T cell receptor beta chains from one sample, sequenced in a study of follicular helper T cells after annual influenza vaccination. Some clones are missing from TCRdb's copy, which holds only in-frame ones; the method was immunoSEQ multiplex PCR. The sample lists 15,000 or so clones; around 84% were seen once. Here the sequenced sample was CXCR5+ CD38- circulating T follicular helper cells from blood, taken 7 days after influenza vaccination. These receptors all come from an adult who received the influenza vaccine. The CDR3 runs from the conserved cysteine through the conserved F or W. D genes are given only for firm matches. Only some rows state a clone size, as once, few, many or a class for expanded clones.

v_call	d_call	clone_size	j_call	cdr3_nt	cdr3_aa
TRBV27	.	few	TRBJ2-1	TGTGCCAGCAGTGCCCACGGTAGCTACAATGAGCAGTTCTTC	CASSAHGSYNEQFF
TRBV18	TRBD1	.	TRBJ2-7	TGTGCCAGCTCACCTTCCCGGGACAGCTCCTACGAGCAGTACTTC	CASSPSRDSSYEQYF
TRBV5-1	.	.	TRBJ2-3	TGCGCCAGCAGCCCGACAGGACATTTTGCGGATACGCAGTATTTT	CASSPTGHFADTQYF
TRBV7-2	.	.	TRBJ2-1	TGTGCCAGCAGCTCAGGACTGTTCTCCTACAATGAGCAGTTCTTC	CASSSGLFSYNEQFF
TRBV11-2	TRBD1	.	TRBJ2-7	TGTGCCAGCAGCACCGGGACAGGGGGCGTCGGGCAGTACTTC	CASSTGTGGVGQYF
TRBV28	.	.	TRBJ2-7	TGTGCCAGCAGTCAGACAAGCTACGAGCAGTACTTC	CASSQTSYEQYF
TRBV11-2	TRBD1	once	TRBJ2-4	TGTGCCAGCAGCTCAACAGGGGAGATAAGGGCCAAAAACATTCAGTACTTC	CASSSTGEIRAKNIQYF
TRBV11-3	TRBD2	.	TRBJ2-2	TGTGCCAGCAGCCCCGGAACAGCGGGAGGGAACACCGGGGAGCTGTTTTTT	CASSPGTAGGNTGELFF
TRBV11-2	.	.	TRBJ2-1	TGTGCCAGCAGTAGACCCCGGGGCAATGAGCAGTTCTTC	CASSRPRGNEQFF
TRBV18	.	once	TRBJ2-3	TGTGCCAGCTCACCATCTTTGTCCACAGATACGCAGTATTTT	CASSPSLSTDTQYF
TRBV5-6	TRBD1	.	TRBJ2-7	TGTGCCAGCAGCTTCTGGGACAGGCGCGCCTACGAGCAGTACTTC	CASSFWDRRAYEQYF
TRBV27	.	.	TRBJ2-3	TGTGCCAGTTCCGAACAGGGCACAGATACGCAGTATTTT	CASSEQGTDTQYF
TRBV30	TRBD1	once	TRBJ2-6	TGTGCCTGGAGTCGACAGGGCTCTGGGGCCAACGTCCTGACTTTC	CAWSRQGSGANVLTF
TRBV5-1	.	.	TRBJ2-2	TGCGCCAGCAGCCCCAACTCTGGGGGCGGAACCGGGGAGCTGTTTTTT	CASSPNSGGGTGELFF
TRBV5-1	TRBD1	.	TRBJ1-2	TGCGCCAGCAGCGCAACGACAGGGATCGGTGGCTACACCTTC	CASSATTGIGGYTF
TRBV4-2	.	.	TRBJ2-2	TGTGCCAGCAGCCAAGGACTCGGGGGAAACGGGGAGCTGTTTTTT	CASSQGLGGNGELFF
TRBV2	TRBD1	.	TRBJ1-2	TGTGCCAGCAGTGATCGGACAGGGCTAGACGGCTACACCTTC	CASSDRTGLDGYTF
TRBV19	.	.	TRBJ1-4	TGTGCCAGTAAAGTACAGGGCCGTAATGAAAAACTGTTTTTT	CASKVQGRNEKLFF
TRBV2	.	.	TRBJ1-1	TGTGCCAGCGCAGGACAATATAACACTGAAGCTTTCTTT	CASAGQYNTEAFF
TRBV7-9	.	.	TRBJ1-1	TGTGCCAGCAGCTTATCGGGGGATAAGGGTGAAGCTTTCTTT	CASSLSGDKGEAFF
TRBV25-1	.	.	TRBJ2-1	TGTGCCAGCCATACTGCGCAGGCCTCCAATGAGCAGTTCTTC	CASHTAQASNEQFF